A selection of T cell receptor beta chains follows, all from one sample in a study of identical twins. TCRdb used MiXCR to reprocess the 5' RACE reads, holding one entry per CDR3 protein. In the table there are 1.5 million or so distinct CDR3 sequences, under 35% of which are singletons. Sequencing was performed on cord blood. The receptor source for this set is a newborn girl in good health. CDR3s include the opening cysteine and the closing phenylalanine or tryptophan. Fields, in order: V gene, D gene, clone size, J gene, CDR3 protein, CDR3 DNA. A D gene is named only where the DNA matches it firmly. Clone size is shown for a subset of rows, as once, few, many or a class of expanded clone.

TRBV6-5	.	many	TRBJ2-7	CASRKGIVYEQYF	TGTGCCAGCAGGAAGGGGATTGTTTACGAGCAGTACTTC
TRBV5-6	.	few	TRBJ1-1	CASSLGRPTEAFF	TGTGCCAGCAGCTTAGGCAGGCCCACTGAAGCTTTCTTT
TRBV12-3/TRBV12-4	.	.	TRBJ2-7	CASKSILEGEQYF	TGTGCCAGCAAATCAATCTTAGAGGGCGAGCAGTACTTC
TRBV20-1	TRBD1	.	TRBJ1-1	CSALGPETGVAFF	TGCAGTGCCCTAGGTCCCGAAACAGGGGTAGCTTTCTTT
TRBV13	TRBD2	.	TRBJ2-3	CASSLVLAGGTDAQYF	TGTGCCAGCAGCTTAGTTCTAGCGGGGGGCACAGATGCGCAGTATTTT
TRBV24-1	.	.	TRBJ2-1	CATRTTEYNEQFF	TGTGCCACCAGAACGACAGAATACAATGAGCAGTTCTTC
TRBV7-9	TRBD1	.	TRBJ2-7	CASSSYGQGSNEQYF	TGTGCCAGCAGCTCCTATGGACAGGGGTCGAACGAGCAGTACTTC
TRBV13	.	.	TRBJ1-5	CASSLGYPPQHF	TGTGCCAGCAGCTTAGGATACCCGCCCCAGCATTTT
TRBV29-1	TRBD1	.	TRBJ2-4	CSVGSGGPSRSIQYF	TGCAGCGTTGGATCAGGGGGCCCTAGCCGGAGCATTCAGTACTTC
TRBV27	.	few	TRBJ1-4	CASSFGHRDEKLFF	TGTGCCAGCAGTTTCGGACACAGGGACGAAAAACTGTTTTTT
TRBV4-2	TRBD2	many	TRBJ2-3	CASSQDRTSGKRRDTQYF	TGTGCCAGCAGCCAAGATCGGACTAGCGGGAAGAGAAGGGATACGCAGTATTTT
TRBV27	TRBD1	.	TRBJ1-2	CASSVGQEYPYGYTF	TGTGCCAGCAGTGTGGGACAGGAGTACCCCTATGGCTACACCTTC
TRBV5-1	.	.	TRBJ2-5	CASSFTGDTYNEQYF	TGCGCCAGCAGCTTTACGGGGGATACCTACAATGAGCAGTACTTC
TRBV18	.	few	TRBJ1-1	CASSPDERPREAFF	TGTGCCAGCTCACCAGACGAGCGCCCAAGGGAAGCTTTCTTT
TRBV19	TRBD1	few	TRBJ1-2	CASSMGTGAGFYGYTF	TGTGCCAGTAGTATGGGGACAGGGGCCGGATTCTATGGCTACACCTTC
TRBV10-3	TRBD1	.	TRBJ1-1	CAIRPTGGNTEAFF	TGTGCCATCAGGCCGACAGGGGGGAACACTGAAGCTTTCTTT
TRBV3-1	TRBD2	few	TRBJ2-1	CASSPTSGPYDEQFF	TGTGCCAGCAGCCCGACTAGCGGGCCCTATGATGAGCAGTTCTTC
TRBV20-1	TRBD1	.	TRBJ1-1	CSARGDRARNTEAFF	TGCAGTGCTAGGGGGGACAGGGCAAGGAACACTGAAGCTTTCTTT
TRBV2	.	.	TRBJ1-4	CASSEALGRGDEKLFF	TGTGCCAGCAGTGAAGCGCTTGGCAGGGGTGATGAAAAACTGTTTTTT
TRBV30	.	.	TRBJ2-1	CACVLQDNNEQFF	TGTGCCTGCGTACTTCAGGACAACAATGAGCAGTTCTTC
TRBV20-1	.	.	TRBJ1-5	CSARDMYRKGKSQPQHF	TGCAGTGCTAGAGATATGTACAGAAAGGGCAAAAGTCAGCCCCAGCATTTT
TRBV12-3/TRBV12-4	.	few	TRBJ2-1	CASSLLASAYNEQFF	TGTGCCAGCAGTTTATTGGCTAGTGCCTACAATGAGCAGTTCTTC
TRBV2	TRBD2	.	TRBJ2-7	CASRYRAGGVYEQYF	TGTGCCAGCAGATACAGAGCGGGAGGCGTCTACGAGCAGTACTTC
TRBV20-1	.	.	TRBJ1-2	CSASWALNYGYTF	TGCAGTGCTAGCTGGGCCCTCAACTATGGCTACACCTTC
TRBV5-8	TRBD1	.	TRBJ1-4	CASSLGTGPREKLFF	TGTGCCAGCAGCTTGGGGACAGGCCCTCGGGAAAAACTGTTTTTT
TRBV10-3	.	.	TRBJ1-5	CAISGVGQPQHF	TGTGCCATCAGTGGAGTCGGTCAGCCCCAGCATTTT
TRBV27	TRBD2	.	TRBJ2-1	CASSPRISGSSQFF	TGTGCCAGCAGTCCCCGAATCAGCGGGAGCTCCCAGTTCTTC
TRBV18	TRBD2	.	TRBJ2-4	CASSRPGLAGGNIQYF	TGTGCCAGCTCACGACCGGGACTAGCGGGAGGGAACATTCAGTACTTC
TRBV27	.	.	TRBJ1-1	CASSWVDNTEAFF	TGTGCCAGCAGTTGGGTTGACAACACTGAAGCTTTCTTT
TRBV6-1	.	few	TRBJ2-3	CASSELGSTDTQYF	TGTGCCAGCAGTGAATTGGGAAGCACAGATACGCAGTATTTT
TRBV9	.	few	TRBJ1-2	CASSVGRDTHGYTF	TGTGCCAGCAGCGTTGGCCGGGACACCCATGGCTACACCTTC
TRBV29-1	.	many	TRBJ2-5	CSVVRDSILQETQYF	TGCAGCGTTGTGCGGGACAGCATACTCCAAGAGACCCAGTACTTC